The sequence of this T cell receptor (beta chain) was determined in a study of blood T cell repertoires in COVID-19. The CDR3 covers 16 residues. Looked up from germline, CDR1 is MGHRA and CDR2 is YSYEKL. Losses at the gene ends were 5 bases for V and 6 bases for J; bases not matched to a gene: 15. This table comes from immunoSEQ multiplex PCR, and its TCRdb copy is limited to in-frame clones, with some not included. Among 300,000 or so clones listed, over 85% were seen once. This study enrolled people aged 18 to 89 from about two dozen US geographic areas. Researchers sorted participants into cohorts using their self-reported clinical history. Exposed participants encountered a COVID-19 case during the 2 weeks preceding study entry.

This rearrangement joins TRBV4-1 to TRBJ1-2, with 7 bases fitting TRBD1. The source of this sequence is a woman between 50 and 59 years old who had been exposed to COVID-19. What was sequenced was PBMCs or T cells enriched from blood (not recorded which). DNA for the CDR3: TGCGCCAGCAGCGAAAATACCGGGACAGAGTTCCATGGCTACACCTTC. Protein: CASSENTGTEFHGYTF.